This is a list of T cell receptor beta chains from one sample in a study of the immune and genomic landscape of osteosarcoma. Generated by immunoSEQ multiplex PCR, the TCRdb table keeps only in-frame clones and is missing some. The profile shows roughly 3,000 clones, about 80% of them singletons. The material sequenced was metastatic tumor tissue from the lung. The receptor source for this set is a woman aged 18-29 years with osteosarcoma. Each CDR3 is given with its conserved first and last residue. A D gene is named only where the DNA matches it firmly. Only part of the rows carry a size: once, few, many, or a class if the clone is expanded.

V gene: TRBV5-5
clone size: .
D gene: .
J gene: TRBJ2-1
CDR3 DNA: TGTGCCAGCAGCTTGGGCACGGACAATGAGCAGTTCTTC
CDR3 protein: CASSLGTDNEQFF

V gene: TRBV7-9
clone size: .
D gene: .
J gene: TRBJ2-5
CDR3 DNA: TGTGCCAGCAGCTTTCCAAGGGTACCCCGGGAGGAGACCCAGTACTTC
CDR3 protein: CASSFPRVPREETQYF

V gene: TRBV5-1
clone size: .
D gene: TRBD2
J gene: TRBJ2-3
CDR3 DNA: TGCGCCAGCAGGAGCCGGCTGGGCGGGGGGGCCGGTGTTGGCACAGATACGCAGTATTTT
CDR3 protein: CASRSRLGGGAGVGTDTQYF

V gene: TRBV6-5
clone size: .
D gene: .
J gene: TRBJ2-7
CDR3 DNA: TGTGCCAGCAGGGGGATAAGTGAGCAGTACTTC
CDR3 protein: CASRGISEQYF

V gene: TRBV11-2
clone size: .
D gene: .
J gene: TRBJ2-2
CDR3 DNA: TGTGCCAGCAGCTTAGAACGGGGGTACGCCGGGGAGCTGTTTTTT
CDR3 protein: CASSLERGYAGELFF

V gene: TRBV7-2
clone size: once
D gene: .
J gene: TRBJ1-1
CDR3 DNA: TGTGCCAGCAGCTTCCCGCTCACTGAAGCTTTCTTT
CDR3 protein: CASSFPLTEAFF

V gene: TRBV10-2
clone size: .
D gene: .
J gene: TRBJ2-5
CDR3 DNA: TGCGCCAGCAGTGGGACCGGTGGACACCTTAATCAAGAGACCCAGTACTTC
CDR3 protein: CASSGTGGHLNQETQYF

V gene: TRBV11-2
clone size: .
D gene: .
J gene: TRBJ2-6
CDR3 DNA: TGTGCCAGCAGCTTAGTACCGCTCTCTGGGGCCAACGTCCTGACTTTC
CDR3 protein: CASSLVPLSGANVLTF

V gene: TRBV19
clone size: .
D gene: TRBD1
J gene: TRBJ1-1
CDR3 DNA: TGTGCCAGTAGACCCCGGGACAGAATCAGTGAAGCTTTCTTT
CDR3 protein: CASRPRDRISEAFF

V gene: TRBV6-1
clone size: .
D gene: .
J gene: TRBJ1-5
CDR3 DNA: TGTGCCAGCAACCGGGACGGCAAGGGACAGCCCCAGCATTTT
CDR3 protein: CASNRDGKGQPQHF

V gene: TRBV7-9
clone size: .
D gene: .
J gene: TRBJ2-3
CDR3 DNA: TGTGCCAGCAGCCCTGAGGCAGATACGCAGTATTTT
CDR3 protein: CASSPEADTQYF

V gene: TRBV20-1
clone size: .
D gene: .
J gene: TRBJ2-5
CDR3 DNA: TGCAGTGCTCACACCCAGGAGACCCAGTACTTC
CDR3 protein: CSAHTQETQYF

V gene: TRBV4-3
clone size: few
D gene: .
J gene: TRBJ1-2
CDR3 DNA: TGCGCCAGCAGCCAAGATTCTCGCCAGAATTATGGCTACACCTTC
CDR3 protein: CASSQDSRQNYGYTF

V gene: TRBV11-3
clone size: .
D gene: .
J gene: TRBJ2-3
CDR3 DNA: TGTGCCAGCAGCCTACGAGACAATGATCGGGGAGGTGCAGGCCCTACGCAGTATTTT
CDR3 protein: CASSLRDNDRGGAGPTQYF

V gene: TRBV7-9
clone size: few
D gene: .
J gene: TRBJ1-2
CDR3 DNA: TGTGCCAGCAGCTTCAAGGGGCTCGGTGGCTACACCTTC
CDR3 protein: CASSFKGLGGYTF

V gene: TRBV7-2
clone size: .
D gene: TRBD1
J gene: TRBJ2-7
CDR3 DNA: TGTGCCAGCAGCTTAAAGTGGGGCGGGACAGGGGCCTACGAGCAGTACTTC
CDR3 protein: CASSLKWGGTGAYEQYF

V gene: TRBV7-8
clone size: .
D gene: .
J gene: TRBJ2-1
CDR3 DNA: TGTGCCAGCAGCTTACCGCGTGGGGGGTACAATGAGCAGTTCTTC
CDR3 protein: CASSLPRGGYNEQFF

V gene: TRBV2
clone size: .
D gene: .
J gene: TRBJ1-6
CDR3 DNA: TGTGCCAGCAGTGATGAGGGAGGTAATTCACCCCTCCACTTT
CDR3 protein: CASSDEGGNSPLHF

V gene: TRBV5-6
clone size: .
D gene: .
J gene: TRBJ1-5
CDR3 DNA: TGTGCCAGCAGCTCAGGGTGGGGGCCCCAGCATTTT
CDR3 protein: CASSSGWGPQHF

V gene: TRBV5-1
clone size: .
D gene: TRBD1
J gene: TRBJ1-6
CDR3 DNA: TGCGCCAGCAGCTCGGACAGGGGAACCTATAATTCACCCCTCCACTTT
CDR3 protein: CASSSDRGTYNSPLHF

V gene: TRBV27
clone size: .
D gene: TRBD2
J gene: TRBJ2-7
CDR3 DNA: TGTGCCAGCACCGGGACTAGCCTCGCCGAGCAGTACTTC
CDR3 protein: CASTGTSLAEQYF

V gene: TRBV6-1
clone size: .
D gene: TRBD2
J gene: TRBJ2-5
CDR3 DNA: TGTGCCAGCAGTGGGAGGGCGGGGGGAAAAGAGACCCAGTACTTC
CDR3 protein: CASSGRAGGKETQYF

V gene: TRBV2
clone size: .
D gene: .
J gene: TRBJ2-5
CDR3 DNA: TGTGCCAGCAACCCCGTCGGTTCGGAGACCCAGTACTTC
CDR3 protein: CASNPVGSETQYF

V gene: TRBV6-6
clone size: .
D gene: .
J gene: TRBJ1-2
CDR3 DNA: TGTGCCAGCTCGGGGCAGTTGAACTATGGCTACACCTTC
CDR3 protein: CASSGQLNYGYTF

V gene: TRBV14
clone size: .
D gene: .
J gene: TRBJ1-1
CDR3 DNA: TGTGCCAGCAGCCAAGAAGTGAGTGGAGCTTTCTTT
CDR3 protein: CASSQEVSGAFF

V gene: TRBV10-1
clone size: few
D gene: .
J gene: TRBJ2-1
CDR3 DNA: TGCGCCAGCAGTGGGACTGACGTCTGGGATGAGCAGTTCTTC
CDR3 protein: CASSGTDVWDEQFF

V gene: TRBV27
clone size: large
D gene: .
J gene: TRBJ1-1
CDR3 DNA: TGTGCCAGCAGGACAGGTGGAACTGAAGCTTTCTTT
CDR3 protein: CASRTGGTEAFF

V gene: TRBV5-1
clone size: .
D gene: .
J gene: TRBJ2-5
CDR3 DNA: TGCGCCAGCAGCTACGGACACGACCAAGAGACCCAGTACTTC
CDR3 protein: CASSYGHDQETQYF

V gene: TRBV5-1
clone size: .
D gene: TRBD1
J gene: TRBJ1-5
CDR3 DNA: TGCGCCAGCAGCTTGGGCGGACAGGGGTTCGGTCAGCCCCAGCATTTT
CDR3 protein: CASSLGGQGFGQPQHF

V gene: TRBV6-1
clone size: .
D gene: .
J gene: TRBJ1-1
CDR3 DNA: TGTGCCAGCCGAGACAAAGCCACTGAAGCTTTCTTT
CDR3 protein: CASRDKATEAFF

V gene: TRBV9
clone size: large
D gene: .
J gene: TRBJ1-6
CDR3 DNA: TGTGCCAGCAGCGTAGCTATTGCGGCAGGGAATTCACCCCTCCACTTT
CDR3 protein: CASSVAIAAGNSPLHF

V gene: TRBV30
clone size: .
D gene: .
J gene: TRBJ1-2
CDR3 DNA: TGTGCCTCACTTAGTGGCTACACCTTC
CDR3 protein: CASLSGYTF

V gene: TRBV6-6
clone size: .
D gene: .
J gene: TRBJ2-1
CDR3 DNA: TGTGCCAGCAGTTACTGGCACAATGAGCAGTTCTTC
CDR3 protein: CASSYWHNEQFF